A selection of T cell receptor beta chains follows, all from one sample in a study of human T cells and chemical hapten exposure. TCRdb called the RACE reads again in MiXCR, with one record for every CDR3 protein. The sample includes around 50,000 distinct CDR3 sequences, about a tenth of them seen just once. The sequences come from whole blood, collected in connection with sensitization to the hapten diphenylcyclopropenone (DPC). These receptors were taken from a woman in her forties or fifties with alopecia areata. Some clones in this sample may be carry-over from other donors' samples. The CDR3 runs from the conserved cysteine through the conserved F or W.

>TRBV4-3
CASRPSEGVSYNEQFF
>TRBV5-4
CASRVAGGREQFF
>TRBV6-2/TRBV6-3
CASSSTGPEQFF
>TRBV7-6
CASSLGGALGDTQYF
>TRBV15
CATSRDELRDRSYEQYF
>TRBV20-1
CSASPTRDRTYEQYF
>TRBV7-6
CASSPMAANTGELFF
>TRBV7-9
CASSPTETQYF
>TRBV28
CASSLIVTTYEQYF
>TRBV6-6
CASSYSGQANSPLHF
>TRBV25-1
CASRGQNTEVGF
>TRBV2
CASNRVGETQYF
>TRBV28
CASSLSGLNTDTQYF
>TRBV5-1
CASNSGTGVTEAFF
>TRBV5-4
CASSQDSRNTGELFF
>TRBV10-3
CAISGGPQETQYF
>TRBV6-1
CASSESPSTGELFF